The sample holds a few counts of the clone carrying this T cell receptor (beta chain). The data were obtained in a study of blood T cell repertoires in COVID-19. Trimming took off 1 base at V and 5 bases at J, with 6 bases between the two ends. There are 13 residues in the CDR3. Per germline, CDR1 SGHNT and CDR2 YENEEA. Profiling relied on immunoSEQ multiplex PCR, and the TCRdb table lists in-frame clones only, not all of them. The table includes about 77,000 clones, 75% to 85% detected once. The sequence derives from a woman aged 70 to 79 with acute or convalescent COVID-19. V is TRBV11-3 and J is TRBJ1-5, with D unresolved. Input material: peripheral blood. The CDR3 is CASSLAPDQPQHF. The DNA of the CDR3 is TGTGCCAGCAGCTTAGCCCCCGATCAGCCCCAGCATTTT.